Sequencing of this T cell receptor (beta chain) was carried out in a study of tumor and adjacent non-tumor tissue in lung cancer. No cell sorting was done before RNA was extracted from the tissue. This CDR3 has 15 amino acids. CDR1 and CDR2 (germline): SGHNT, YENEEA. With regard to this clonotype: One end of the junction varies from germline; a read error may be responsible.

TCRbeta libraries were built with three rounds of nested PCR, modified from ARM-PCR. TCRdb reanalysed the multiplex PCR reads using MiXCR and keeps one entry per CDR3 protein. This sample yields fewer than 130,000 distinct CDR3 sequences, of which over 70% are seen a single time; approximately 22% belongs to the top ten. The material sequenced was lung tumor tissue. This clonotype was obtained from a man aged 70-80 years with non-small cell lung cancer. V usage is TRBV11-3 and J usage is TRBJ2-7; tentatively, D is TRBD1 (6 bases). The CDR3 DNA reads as TGTGGCAGCAGCTTAACAGGGCTTTTTTCATACGAGCAGCACTTC. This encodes CGSSLTGLFSYEQHF.